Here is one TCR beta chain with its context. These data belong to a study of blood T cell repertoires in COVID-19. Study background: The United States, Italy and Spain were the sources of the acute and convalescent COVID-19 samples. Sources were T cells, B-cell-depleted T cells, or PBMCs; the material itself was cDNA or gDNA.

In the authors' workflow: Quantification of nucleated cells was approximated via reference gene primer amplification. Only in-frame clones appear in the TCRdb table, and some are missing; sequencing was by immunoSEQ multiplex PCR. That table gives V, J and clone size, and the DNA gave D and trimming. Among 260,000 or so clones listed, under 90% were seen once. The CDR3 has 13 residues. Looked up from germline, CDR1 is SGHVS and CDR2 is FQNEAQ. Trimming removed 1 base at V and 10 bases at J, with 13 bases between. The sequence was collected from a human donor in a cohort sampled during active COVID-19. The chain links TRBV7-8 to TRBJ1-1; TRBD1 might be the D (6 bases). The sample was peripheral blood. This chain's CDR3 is CASSLEARGSAFF. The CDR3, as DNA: TGTGCCAGCAGCTTAGAGGCCAGGGGTTCAGCTTTCTTT. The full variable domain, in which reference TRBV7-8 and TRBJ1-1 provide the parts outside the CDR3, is GAGVSQSPRYKVAKRGQDVALRCDPISGHVSLFWYQQALGQGPEFLTYFQNEAQLDKSGLPSDRFFAERPEGSVSTLKIQRTQQEDSAVYLCASSLEARGSAFFGQGTRLTVV.